The clone carrying this T cell receptor beta chain was observed a single time. Its antigen is still unknown. The data derive from a study of cytomegalovirus exposure and HLA in healthy donors. Study-wide results and caveats: Researchers reported that three CMV-associated chains were confirmed in vitro as CMV antigen-specific. The study labeled under 200 TCR beta chains cytomegalovirus-associated. That first-cohort TCR clusters tended to co-occur in the roughly 110 validation repertoires was found in a later analysis.

Deletions cut 3 bases from V and 8 bases from J, with 13 bases between. The germline V gene encodes CDR1 MNHNS and CDR2 SASEGT. The CDR3 sequence is 13 residues long. Donors were drawn from the roughly 110-subject validation cohort, separate from the roughly 700-subject first cohort. The protocol was immunoSEQ multiplex PCR, while the TCRdb copy is restricted to in-frame clones and leaves out a portion. Of 200,000 to 300,000 clones in the sample, roughly 86% are singletons; the top ten hold roughly 1.2%. The sequenced sample consisted of PBMCs. This receptor was identified in a woman in her thirties in good health and CMV-seropositive. J is TRBJ1-2 and V is TRBV6-1; D call uncertain. The CDR3 DNA is TGTGCCAGCAGTGACAGACCTAATAGCGGCTACACCTTC. Its translation is CASSDRPNSGYTF.